This T cell receptor beta chain was sequenced during a study of blood T cell repertoires in COVID-19. Study information: Samples came from the United States, Italy and Spain, spanning acute and convalescent COVID-19. From T cells, B-cell-depleted T cells, or PBMCs came the material, which was cDNA or gDNA.

V shed 3 bases, J shed 6 bases, and the junction held 3 bases outside the gene matches. This CDR3 is built from 13 residues. Germline loops: CDR1 SGHAT, CDR2 FQNNGV. Per the original data handling: Cell counts per sample came from amplifying reference gene primers. Data came from immunoSEQ multiplex PCR; TCRdb stores just in-frame clones and leaves some out. V, J and clone size reflect that table, while D and trimming were determined from the DNA. The repertoire consists of around 250,000 clones, with 86% occurring once and the leading ten covering about 3.6%. Note on this clone: The same CDR3 can be traced to other DNA sequences in this sample.

The gene calls are TRBV11-2 and TRBJ1-1; 8 bases are a match to TRBD1. Sequenced material: peripheral blood. The sequence was collected from a man aged 18 to 35 with active or convalescent COVID-19. The CDR3 region is CASSLGTGAEAFF. The CDR3 nucleotides read TGTGCCAGCAGCTTGGGGACAGGAGCTGAAGCTTTCTTT. Full variable domain (outside the CDR3, taken from reference TRBV11-2 and TRBJ1-1): EAGVAQSPRYKIIEKRQSVAFWCNPISGHATLYWYQQILGQGPKLLIQFQNNGVVDDSQLPKDRFSAERLKGVDSTLKIQPAKLEDSAVYLCASSLGTGAEAFFGQGTRLTVV.